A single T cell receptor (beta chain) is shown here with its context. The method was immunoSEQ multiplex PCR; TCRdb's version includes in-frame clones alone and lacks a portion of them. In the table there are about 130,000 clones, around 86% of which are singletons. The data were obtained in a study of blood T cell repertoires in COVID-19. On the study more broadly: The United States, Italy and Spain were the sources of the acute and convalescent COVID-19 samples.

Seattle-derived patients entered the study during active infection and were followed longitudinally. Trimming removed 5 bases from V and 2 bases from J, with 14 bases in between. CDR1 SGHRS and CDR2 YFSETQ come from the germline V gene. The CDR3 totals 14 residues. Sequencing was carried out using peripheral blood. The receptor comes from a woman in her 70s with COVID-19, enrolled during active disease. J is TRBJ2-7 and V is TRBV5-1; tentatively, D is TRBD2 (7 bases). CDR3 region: CASRGEGTTYEQYF. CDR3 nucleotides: TGCGCCAGCAGAGGGGAGGGGACAACCTACGAGCAGTACTTC.